Each of the 23 T cell receptor beta chains below was sequenced from the same sample in a study of immune characterization of retroperitoneal liposarcoma (dated by TCRdb to about 2019). The library was built by means of PCR. This sample was sequenced with a NextSeq 500. TCRdb reprocessed the public reads (quality trimming at Q25 with fastp, clone calling with MiXCR) and kept in-frame beta chains. Each CDR3 protein gets just one entry, which takes the most common genes and DNA from the rows behind it. Here the sample has fewer than 5,000 distinct CDR3 sequences; more than 30% occur a single time. Clones ranked in the top ten supply 10% of the sample. Material: blood. All receptors derive from a female donor with retroperitoneal liposarcoma.

By its share, this clonotype is large. J is TRBJ2-1 and V is TRBV6-1; 9 bases map to TRBD2. Germline CDR1 is MNHNS and CDR2 is SASEGT. After removal of 2 bases from V and 3 bases from J, the junction contained 2 bases not matched to a gene. This CDR3 spans 15 amino acids. CDR3 sequence: CASSESSGNYNEQFF. The CDR3 coding sequence is TGTGCCAGCAGTGAATCTAGCGGGAACTACAATGAGCAGTTCTTC.

This clonotype ranks as medium-sized (0.01 to 0.1%). The genes are TRBV10-2 and TRBJ1-1; a weak D match, TRBD1 (5 bases). There are 13 residues in the CDR3. Germline V gives CDR1 WSHSY, CDR2 SAAADI. V was pared by 6 bases and J by 8 bases, with 16 bases between. The chain's CDR3 is CASSPGGFREAFF. CDR3 sequence (DNA): TGCGCCAGCAGCCCCGGGGGGTTTAGGGAAGCTTTCTTT.

This clonotype is medium-sized by share. The chain recombines TRBV10-1 with TRBJ2-1, with 9 bases aligning to TRBD1. The ends lost 8 bases at V and 4 bases at J; junction bases unmatched: 9. The CDR3 is 15 amino acids. CDR1 is WNHNN, CDR2 SYGVQD, per germline (reference sequence). The CDR3 bases are TGCGCCAGCGCCCCGGGACAGGGACAATACAATGAGCAGTTCTTC. This codes for CASAPGQGQYNEQFF.

This clonotype has only a few counts. The chain links TRBV6-5 to TRBJ1-1, with 7 nucleotides matching TRBD1. Unmatched junction bases numbered 5, after V lost 6 bases and J lost 1 base. Germline CDR1 and CDR2: MNHEY and SVGAGI. This CDR3 comprises 14 residues. For the CDR3, the DNA is TGTGCCAGCAGGTACAGGGGTCCGAACACTGAAGCTTTCTTT. The encoded protein is CASRYRGPNTEAFF.

The chain employs TRBV27 and TRBJ2-5, with D possibly matching TRBD1 (5 bases). TRBJ2-7 explains the end of the DNA better; the J call may be wrong. This CDR3 is 13 amino acids long. Germline CDR1 reads MNHEY; CDR2 reads SMNVEV (reference sequence). The CDR3 DNA is TGTGCCAGCACCTCAGGGCCCTCCTACGAGCAGTACTTC. It specifies CASTSGPSYEQYF.

The chain links TRBV11-3 to TRBJ2-5; D is ambiguous. Trimming took 0 bases from V and 11 from J, leaving 13 bases between them. CDR1 is SGHNT, CDR2 YENEEA, per germline. This CDR3 contains 13 residues. As DNA, the CDR3 is TGTGCCAGCAGCTTAGAGGGTTTGAATGAGCAGTACTTC. Its translation is CASSLEGLNEQYF.

This chain's CDR3 is CASSEAVGKGGYTF. The CDR3 coding sequence is TGTGCCAGCAGTGAAGCAGTGGGTAAAGGAGGCTACACCTTC. The V gene is TRBV6-1, the J gene TRBJ1-2; D gene unclear. The CDR3 loop spans 14 amino acids. The V gene lost 0 bases and the J gene lost 8 bases, with 13 bases spanning the gap. Germline CDR1 reads MNHNS; CDR2 reads SASEGT.

This sequence joins TRBV20-1 and TRBJ2-5; D gene uncertain. This CDR3 is built from 16 residues. V was clipped by 3 bases and J by 5 bases, with 22 bases between them. CDR1 is DFQATT, CDR2 SNEGSKA, per germline (reference sequence). CDR3 sequence: CSASDDQKASRETQYF. The CDR3, as DNA: TGCAGTGCTAGCGACGACCAGAAGGCCTCTAGGGAGACCCAGTACTTC.

CDR3 nucleotide sequence: TGTGCCAGCAGTGAAGAGGGGACTGGAAACACCATATATTTT. It is translated as CASSEEGTGNTIYF. This chain links TRBV6-1 with TRBJ1-3, with D perhaps TRBD1 (5 bases). The V and J ends lost 1 base and 2 bases respectively, with 6 bases between them. The CDR3 runs 14 residues. CDR1 and CDR2 (germline): MNHNS, SASEGT.

V usage is TRBV28 and J usage is TRBJ2-1, with 10 nucleotides matching TRBD2. From germline, CDR1 is MDHEN and CDR2 SYDVKM. The ends lost 7 bases at V and 7 bases at J; junction bases unmatched: 7. The CDR3 length is 14 residues. DNA of the CDR3: TGTGCCAGCAAATCCGGGACTAGCGCAAATGAGCAGTTCTTC. As protein: CASKSGTSANEQFF.

Concerning this clonotype: A clone one base away is much larger, so this may be a read error. The gene calls are TRBV27 and TRBJ2-4; TRBD1 matches 7 bases. From germline, CDR1 is MNHEY and CDR2 SMNVEV (reference sequence). The CDR3 spans 15 residues. J gave up 13 bases and V 2 bases, and 14 bases lay outside the gene matches. The CDR3 is CASSLITGADNEQYF. The CDR3 coding sequence is TGTGCCAGCAGTTTAATCACAGGGGCAGACAATGAGCAGTACTTC.

In DNA, the CDR3 is TGTGCCAGCAGCCAAGGACAGGGGGCTTTCAACGAGCAGTACTTC. Translation gives CASSQGQGAFNEQYF. The chain joins TRBV3-1 to TRBJ2-5; TRBD1 matches 10 bases. The end of the DNA fits TRBJ2-7 better, so the J call may be wrong. This CDR3 has 15 residues. CDR1 is LGHDT, CDR2 YNNKEL, per germline (reference sequence).

By sample fraction, this clonotype is medium-sized (0.01 to 0.1%). The V call is TRBV12-3 or TRBV12-4, the J call TRBJ2-1, with D possibly being TRBD2 (6 bases). The ends were cut back, 6 bases at V and 0 bases at J, with 12 bases in the middle. This CDR3 contains 15 residues. CDR3 nucleotides: TGTGCCAGCAGGGGGACTTCCAGCTCCTACAATGAGCAGTTCTTC. Residues: CASRGTSSSYNEQFF.

Relative to its sample, this clonotype is medium-sized. The gene calls are TRBV5-1 and TRBJ2-3; the match to TRBD2 covers 9 bases. CDR1 and CDR2 from the germline V gene are SGHRS and YFSETQ. Germline trimming cut 5 bases from V and 5 bases from J; bases unmatched to any gene: 12. The CDR3 is made up of 16 amino acids. The CDR3 DNA reads as TGCGCCAGCAGTTCTCAGGGTAGCGGGAGTGGAGATACGCAGTATTTT. This encodes CASSSQGSGSGDTQYF.

This clonotype showed up just a few times. The chain is built from TRBV27 and TRBJ2-3; 12 bases agree with TRBD2. The CDR3 totals 15 residues. V shed 7 bases, J shed 12 bases, and the junction held 14 bases outside the gene matches. The V gene's germline CDR1 is MNHEY and CDR2 SMNVEV (reference sequence). CDR3 region: CASNTLAGGAETQYF. As DNA, the CDR3 is TGTGCCAGCAATACACTAGCGGGGGGCGCCGAGACCCAGTATTTT.

The rearrangement uses TRBV6-5 and TRBJ2-2; 7 nucleotides agree with TRBD1. V was pared by 6 bases and J by 0 bases, with 10 bases of the junction left unmatched. The germline V gene has CDR1 MNHEY and CDR2 SVGAGI. This CDR3 contains 17 residues. CDR3 residues: CASSSDAGTANTGELFF. The CDR3 region has the DNA TGTGCCAGCAGCTCGGACGCCGGGACAGCGAACACCGGGGAGCTGTTTTTT.

This clonotype was picked up a small number of times. The CDR3, as DNA: TGTGCCAGCAGTTCTTCCTCAGGGACCGACGAGCAGTACTTC. This gives the protein CASSSSSGTDEQYF. V is TRBV12-3 or TRBV12-4 and J is TRBJ2-5, with D perhaps being TRBD1 or TRBD2 (5 bases each). The closer fit of TRBJ2-7 to the DNA end suggests the J call may be wrong. The CDR3 is made up of 14 amino acids.

The chain carries TRBV6-1 and TRBJ2-5; D possibly corresponds to TRBD2 (5 bases). The end of the DNA is better explained by TRBJ2-7, so the J call may be wrong. Germline V gives CDR1 MNHNS, CDR2 SASEGT. The CDR3 is 15 amino acids. The CDR3 reads CASSELSSDLYEQYF. The CDR3 nucleotides are TGTGCCAGCAGTGAATTGAGTAGCGACCTCTACGAGCAGTACTTC.

This clonotype was seen only a few times. V is TRBV12-3 or TRBV12-4 and J is TRBJ2-6; D not resolved. The CDR3 length is 17 residues. The ends were cut back, 3 bases at V and 4 bases at J, with 16 bases in the middle. Here the CDR3 reads CASSFYSEMTGANVLTF. Here the CDR3 DNA reads TGTGCCAGCAGTTTCTACAGCGAAATGACGGGGGCCAACGTCCTGACTTTC.

This clonotype is judged medium-sized. This chain connects TRBV12-3 or TRBV12-4 to TRBJ2-5; TRBD1 matches at 11 bases. The assigned J gene may be wrong: the sequence end matches TRBJ2-7 better. The CDR3 has 14 residues. The CDR3 is CASRAGTGGLEQYF. Here the CDR3 DNA reads TGTGCCAGCAGGGCCGGGACAGGGGGTCTCGAGCAGTACTTC.

DNA of the CDR3: TGTGCCAGCAGCCCCCCTTTCGGGCGGGGCGAGGGGGAGACCCAGTTCTTC. It specifies CASSPPFGRGEGETQFF. This chain links TRBV7-6 with TRBJ2-1; D might be TRBD1 or TRBD2, each matching 6 bases. Germline V gene sequence: CDR1 SGHVS, CDR2 FNYEAQ. There are 17 residues in the CDR3. Trimming took off 5 bases at V and 13 bases at J, with 30 bases between the two ends.

This clonotype was counted only a few times. The chain joins TRBV6-1 to TRBJ1-1; no definite D call. This CDR3 comprises 14 residues. V shed 6 bases and J shed 4 bases, with 15 bases lying between them. From germline, CDR1 is MNHNS and CDR2 SASEGT. The CDR3 DNA follows: TGTGCCAGCAGACAGAACAGCTTTGGCACTGAAGCTTTCTTT. It yields the protein CASRQNSFGTEAFF.

By frequency in the sample, this clonotype is medium-sized. This chain joins TRBV11-1 and TRBJ2-1, with TRBD2 matching over 7 bases. This CDR3 spans 19 amino acids. CDR1 SGHAT and CDR2 FQDESV come from the germline V gene (reference sequence). J gave up 0 bases and V 5 bases, and 16 bases lay outside the gene matches. CDR3 sequence (DNA): TGTGCCAGCAGCGTTATCGGGGGGATAGCCCGTTACTCCTACAATGAGCAGTTCTTC. Translation gives CASSVIGGIARYSYNEQFF.